Detailed here is one TCR beta chain. Its antigen is unknown. The investigators reverse transcribed all of the isolated RNA, so they sequenced expressed TCRB transcripts. Here immunoSEQ multiplex PCR was the method, and the copy in TCRdb shows in-frame clones only, minus some. The table shows 130,000 to 150,000 clones, with about 7% occurring only once. The authors sorted CD4+ naive, central memory, regulatory and stem cell-like memory cells via CD45RO/CCR7/CD25/CD127/CD95/CD27. The data derive from a study of beta chain features in type 1 diabetes. Study details: Examination spanned about 110 million sorted cells from all samples.

V lost 0 bases, J lost 9 bases, and 8 bases stayed unmatched. The germline CDR1 and CDR2 sequences are SEHNR and FQNEAQ (reference sequence). The CDR3 spans 15 residues. Study conclusions and caveats: PCR might favor shorter templates, equally in patients and controls. All four CD4+ subsets from Type 1 diabetes patients carried moderately but significantly shorter TCRB CDR3s.

The clonotype originates from a woman aged 25 to 45 in good health. The chain links TRBV7-9 to TRBJ1-5, with 7 bases lining up with TRBD1. Sequencing used central memory CD4+ T cells from blood. CDR3 coding DNA: TGTGCCAGCAGCTTAGCGGGACAGACCTTGGGGCCCCAGCATTTT. It encodes CASSLAGQTLGPQHF.